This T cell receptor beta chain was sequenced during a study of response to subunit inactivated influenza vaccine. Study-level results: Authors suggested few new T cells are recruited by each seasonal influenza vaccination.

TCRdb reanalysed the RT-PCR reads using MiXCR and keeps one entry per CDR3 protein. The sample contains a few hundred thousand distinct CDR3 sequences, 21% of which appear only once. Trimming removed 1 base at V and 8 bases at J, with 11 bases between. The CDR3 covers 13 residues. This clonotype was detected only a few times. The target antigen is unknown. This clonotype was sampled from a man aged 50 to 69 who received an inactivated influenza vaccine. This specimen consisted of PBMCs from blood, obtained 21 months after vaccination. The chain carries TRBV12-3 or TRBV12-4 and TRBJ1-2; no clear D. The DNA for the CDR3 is TGTGCCAGCAGTTTAGGGGCGGTGGGGGGCTACACCTTC. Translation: CASSLGAVGGYTF.